This TCR beta chain originates from a study of shared clonotypes between healthy human individuals. General study results and limits: Naive subsets, compared against memory subsets, generally had larger estimated richness values.

Donors included only healthy HIV-negative adults lacking recent acute infections or vaccinations. Generated by immunoSEQ multiplex PCR, the TCRdb table keeps only in-frame clones and is missing some. The data show 2 million or so clones, 85% to 95% seen once. Germline-derived CDR1 and CDR2 are SGHRS and YFSETQ. This CDR3 spans 15 amino acids. Trimming took 4 bases from V and 2 from J, leaving 13 bases between them. Points on this clone: The antigen remains unidentified.

V is TRBV5-1 and J is TRBJ1-5, with D tentatively TRBD1 (5 bases). Sequenced input: naive CD4+ T cells sorted from blood. Described subset: CD45RA+ positively selected. This receptor was taken from a man aged 18 to 30 in good health. The CDR3 DNA reads as TGCGCCAGCAGCCGAGGGGAATACGGCAATCAGCCCCAGCATTTT. It specifies CASSRGEYGNQPQHF.